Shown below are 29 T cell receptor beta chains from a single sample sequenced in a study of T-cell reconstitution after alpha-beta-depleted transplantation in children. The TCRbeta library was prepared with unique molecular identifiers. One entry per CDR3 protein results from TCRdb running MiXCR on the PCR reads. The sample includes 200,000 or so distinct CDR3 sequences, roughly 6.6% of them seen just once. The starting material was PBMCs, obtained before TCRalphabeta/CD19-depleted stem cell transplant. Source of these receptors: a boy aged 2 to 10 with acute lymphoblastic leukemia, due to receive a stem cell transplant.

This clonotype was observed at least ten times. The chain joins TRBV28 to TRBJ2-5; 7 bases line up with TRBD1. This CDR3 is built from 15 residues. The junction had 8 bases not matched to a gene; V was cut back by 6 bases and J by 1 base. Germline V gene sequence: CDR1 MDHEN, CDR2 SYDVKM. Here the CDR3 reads CASSPDRAGQETQYF. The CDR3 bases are TGTGCCAGCAGCCCCGACAGGGCGGGCCAAGAGACCCAGTACTTC.

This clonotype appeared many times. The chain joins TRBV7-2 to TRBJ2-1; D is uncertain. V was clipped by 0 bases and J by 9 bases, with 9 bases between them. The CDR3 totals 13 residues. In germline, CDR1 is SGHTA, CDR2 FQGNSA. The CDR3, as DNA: TGTGCCAGCAGCTTAGCGCAGCTACTTGAGCAGTTCTTC. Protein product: CASSLAQLLEQFF.

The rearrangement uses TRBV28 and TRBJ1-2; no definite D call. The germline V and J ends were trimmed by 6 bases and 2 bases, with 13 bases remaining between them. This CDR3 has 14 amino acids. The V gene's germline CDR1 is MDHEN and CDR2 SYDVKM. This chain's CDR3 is CASRHSGENYGYTF. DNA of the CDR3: TGTGCCAGCAGGCATTCCGGGGAAAACTATGGCTACACCTTC.

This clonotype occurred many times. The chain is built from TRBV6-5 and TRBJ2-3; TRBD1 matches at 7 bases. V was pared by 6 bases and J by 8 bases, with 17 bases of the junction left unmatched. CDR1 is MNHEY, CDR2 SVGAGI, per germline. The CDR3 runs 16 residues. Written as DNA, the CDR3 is TGTGCCAGCAGGGGACCAGGCCGGGACAGCCCAGGTACGCAGTATTTT. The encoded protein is CASRGPGRDSPGTQYF.

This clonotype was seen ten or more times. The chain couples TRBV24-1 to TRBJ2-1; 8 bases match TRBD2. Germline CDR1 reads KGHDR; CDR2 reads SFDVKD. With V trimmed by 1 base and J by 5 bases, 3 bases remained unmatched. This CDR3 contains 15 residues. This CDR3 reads CATSDFLSGNNEQFF. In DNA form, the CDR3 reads TGTGCCACCAGTGATTTCCTTAGCGGGAACAATGAGCAGTTCTTC.

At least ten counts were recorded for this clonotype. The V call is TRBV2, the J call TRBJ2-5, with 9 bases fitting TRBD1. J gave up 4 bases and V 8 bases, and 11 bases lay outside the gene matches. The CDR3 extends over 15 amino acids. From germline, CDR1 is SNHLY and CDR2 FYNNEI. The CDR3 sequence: CASPRLGQGIETQYF. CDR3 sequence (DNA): TGTGCCAGCCCCCGCCTGGGACAGGGAATAGAGACCCAGTACTTC. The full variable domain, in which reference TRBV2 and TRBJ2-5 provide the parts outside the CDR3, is EPEVTQTPSHQVTQMGQEVILRCVPISNHLYFYWYRQILGQKVEFLVSFYNNEISEKSEIFDDQFSVERPDGSNFTLKIRSTKLEDSAMYFCASPRLGQGIETQYFGPGTRLLVL.

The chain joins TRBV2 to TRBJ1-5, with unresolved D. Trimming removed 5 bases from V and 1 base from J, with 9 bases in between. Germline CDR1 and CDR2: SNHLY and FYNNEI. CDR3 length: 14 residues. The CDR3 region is CASSTIESNQPQHF. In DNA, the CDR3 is TGTGCCAGCAGTACCATAGAAAGCAATCAGCCCCAGCATTTT. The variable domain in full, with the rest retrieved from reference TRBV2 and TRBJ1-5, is EPEVTQTPSHQVTQMGQEVILRCVPISNHLYFYWYRQILGQKVEFLVSFYNNEISEKSEIFDDQFSVERPDGSNFTLKIRSTKLEDSAMYFCASSTIESNQPQHFGDGTRLSIL.

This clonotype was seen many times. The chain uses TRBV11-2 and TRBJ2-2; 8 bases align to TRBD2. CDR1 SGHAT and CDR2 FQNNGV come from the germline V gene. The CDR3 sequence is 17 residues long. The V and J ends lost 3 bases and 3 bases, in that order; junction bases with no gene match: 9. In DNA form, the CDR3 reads TGTGCCAGCAGCTTGGTTGCGGGGGGCGGGGACACCGGGGAGCTGTTTTTT. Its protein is CASSLVAGGGDTGELFF.

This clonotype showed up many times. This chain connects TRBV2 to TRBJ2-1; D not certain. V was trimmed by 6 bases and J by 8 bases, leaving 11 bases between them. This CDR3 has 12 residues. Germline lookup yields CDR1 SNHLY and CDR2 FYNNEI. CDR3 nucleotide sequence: TGTGCCAGCAGAACTTTAAGCGATGAGCAGTTCTTC. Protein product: CASRTLSDEQFF.

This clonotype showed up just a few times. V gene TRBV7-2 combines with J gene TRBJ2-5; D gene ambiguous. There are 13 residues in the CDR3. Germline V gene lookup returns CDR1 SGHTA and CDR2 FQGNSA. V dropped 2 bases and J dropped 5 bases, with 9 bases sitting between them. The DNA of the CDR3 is TGTGCCAGCAGCTTACCGGGTACGGAGACCCAGTACTTC. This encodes CASSLPGTETQYF.

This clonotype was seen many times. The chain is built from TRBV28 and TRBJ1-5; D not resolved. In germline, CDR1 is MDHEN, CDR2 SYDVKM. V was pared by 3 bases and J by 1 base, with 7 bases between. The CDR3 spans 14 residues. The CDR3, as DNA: TGTGCCAGCAGTTTCGATAACAGCAATCAGCCCCAGCATTTT. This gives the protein CASSFDNSNQPQHF.

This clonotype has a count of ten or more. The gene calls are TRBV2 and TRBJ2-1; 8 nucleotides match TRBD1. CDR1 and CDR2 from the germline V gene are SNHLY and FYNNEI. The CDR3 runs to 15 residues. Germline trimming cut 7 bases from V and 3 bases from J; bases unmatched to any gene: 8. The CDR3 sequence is CASTPGTGFYNEQFF. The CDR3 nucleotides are TGTGCCAGCACCCCCGGGACAGGTTTCTACAATGAGCAGTTCTTC. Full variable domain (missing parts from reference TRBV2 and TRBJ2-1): EPEVTQTPSHQVTQMGQEVILRCVPISNHLYFYWYRQILGQKVEFLVSFYNNEISEKSEIFDDQFSVERPDGSNFTLKIRSTKLEDSAMYFCASTPGTGFYNEQFFGPGTRLTVL.

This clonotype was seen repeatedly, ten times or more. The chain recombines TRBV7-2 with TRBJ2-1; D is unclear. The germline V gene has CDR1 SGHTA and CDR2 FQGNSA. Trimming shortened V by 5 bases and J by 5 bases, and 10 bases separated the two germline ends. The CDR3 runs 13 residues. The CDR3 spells CASSGRWDNEQFF. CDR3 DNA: TGTGCCAGCAGCGGTCGGTGGGACAATGAGCAGTTCTTC.

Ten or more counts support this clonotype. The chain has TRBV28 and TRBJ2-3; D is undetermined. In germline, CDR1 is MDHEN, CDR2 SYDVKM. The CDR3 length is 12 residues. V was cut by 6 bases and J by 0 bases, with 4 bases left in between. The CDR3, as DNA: TGTGCCAGCAGGACTAGCACAGATACGCAGTATTTT. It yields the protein CASRTSTDTQYF.

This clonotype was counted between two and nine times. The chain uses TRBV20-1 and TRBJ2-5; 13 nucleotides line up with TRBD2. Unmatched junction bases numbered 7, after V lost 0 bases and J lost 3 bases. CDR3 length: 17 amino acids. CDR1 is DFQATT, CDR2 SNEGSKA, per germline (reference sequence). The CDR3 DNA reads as TGCAGTGCTAGAGATCGCCGCGGACTAGCGGGGGAAGAGACCCAGTACTTC. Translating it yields CSARDRRGLAGEETQYF.

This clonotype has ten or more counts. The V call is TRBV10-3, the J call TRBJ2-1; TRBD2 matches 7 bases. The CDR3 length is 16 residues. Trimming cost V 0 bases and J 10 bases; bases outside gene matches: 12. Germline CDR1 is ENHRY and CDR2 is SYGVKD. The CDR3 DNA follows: TGTGCCATCAGTGAGTCGTTGGCGGGAGTTCAGGACGAGCAGTTCTTC. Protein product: CAISESLAGVQDEQFF.

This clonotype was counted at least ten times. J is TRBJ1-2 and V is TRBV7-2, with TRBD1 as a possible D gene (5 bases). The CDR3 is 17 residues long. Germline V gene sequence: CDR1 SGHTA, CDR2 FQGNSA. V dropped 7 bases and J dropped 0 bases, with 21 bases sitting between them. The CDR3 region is CASKSRAREPPNYGYTF. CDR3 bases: TGTGCCAGCAAATCAAGGGCCAGGGAGCCTCCTAACTATGGCTACACCTTC.

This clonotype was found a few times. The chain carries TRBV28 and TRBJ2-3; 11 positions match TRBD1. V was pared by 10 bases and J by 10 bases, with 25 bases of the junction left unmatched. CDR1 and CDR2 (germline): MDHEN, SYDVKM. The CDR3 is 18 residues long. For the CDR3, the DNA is TGTGCCACTATACCGGGACAGGGGGTTTCTAACCCTAGCTATTCGCAGTATTTT. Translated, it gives CATIPGQGVSNPSYSQYF. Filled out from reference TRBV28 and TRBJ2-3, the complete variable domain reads DVKVTQSSRYLVKRTGEKVFLECVQDMDHENMFWYRQDPGLGLRLIYFSYDVKMKEKGDIPEGYSVSREKKERFSLILESASTNQTSMYLCATIPGQGVSNPSYSQYFGPGTRLTVL.

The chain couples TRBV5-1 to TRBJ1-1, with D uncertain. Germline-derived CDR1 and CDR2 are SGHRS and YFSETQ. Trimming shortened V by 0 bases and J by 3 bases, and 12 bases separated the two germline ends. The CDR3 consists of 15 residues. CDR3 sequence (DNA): TGCGCCAGCAGCTTGGTTTCTCTTACGTACACTGAAGCTTTCTTT. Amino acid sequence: CASSLVSLTYTEAFF.

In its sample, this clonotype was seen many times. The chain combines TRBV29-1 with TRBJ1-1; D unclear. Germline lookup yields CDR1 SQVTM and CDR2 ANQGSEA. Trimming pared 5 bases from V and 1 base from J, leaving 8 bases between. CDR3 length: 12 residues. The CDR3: CSVRMGNTEAFF. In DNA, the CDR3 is TGCAGCGTTCGCATGGGGAACACTGAAGCTTTCTTT.

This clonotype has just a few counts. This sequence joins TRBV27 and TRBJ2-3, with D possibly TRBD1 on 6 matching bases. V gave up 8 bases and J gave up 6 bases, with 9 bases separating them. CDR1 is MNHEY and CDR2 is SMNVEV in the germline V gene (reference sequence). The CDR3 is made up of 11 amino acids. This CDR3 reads CASGTGDTQYF. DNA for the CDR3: TGTGCCAGCGGAACAGGGGATACGCAGTATTTT.

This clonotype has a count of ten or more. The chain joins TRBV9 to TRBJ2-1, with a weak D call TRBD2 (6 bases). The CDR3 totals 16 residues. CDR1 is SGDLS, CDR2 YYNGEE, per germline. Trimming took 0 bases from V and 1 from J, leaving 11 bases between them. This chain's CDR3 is CASSVDVGGSYNEQFF. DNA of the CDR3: TGTGCCAGCAGCGTAGATGTGGGGGGATCCTACAATGAGCAGTTCTTC.

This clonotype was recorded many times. Here the CDR3 DNA reads TGTGCCACTTTCCTGGACAGGGTCGATGGCTACACCTTC. As protein: CATFLDRVDGYTF. J is TRBJ1-2 and V is TRBV28; TRBD1 matches 8 bases. V lost 10 bases and J lost 6; bases outside the gene matches: 10. Germline V lookup: CDR1 MDHEN, CDR2 SYDVKM. This CDR3 contains 13 residues.

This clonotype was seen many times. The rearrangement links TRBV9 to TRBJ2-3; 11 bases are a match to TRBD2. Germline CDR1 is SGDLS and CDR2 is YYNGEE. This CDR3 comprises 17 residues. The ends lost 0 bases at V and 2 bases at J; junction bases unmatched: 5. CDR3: CASSVDPSGGITDTQYF. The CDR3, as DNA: TGTGCCAGCAGCGTAGACCCTAGCGGGGGGATCACAGATACGCAGTATTTT.

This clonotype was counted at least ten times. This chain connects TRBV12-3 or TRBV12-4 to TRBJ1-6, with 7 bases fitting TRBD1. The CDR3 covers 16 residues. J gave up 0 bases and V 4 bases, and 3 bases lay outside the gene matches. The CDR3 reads CASSSQGYSYNSPLHF. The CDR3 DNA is TGTGCCAGCAGTTCACAGGGGTACTCCTATAATTCACCCCTCCACTTT.

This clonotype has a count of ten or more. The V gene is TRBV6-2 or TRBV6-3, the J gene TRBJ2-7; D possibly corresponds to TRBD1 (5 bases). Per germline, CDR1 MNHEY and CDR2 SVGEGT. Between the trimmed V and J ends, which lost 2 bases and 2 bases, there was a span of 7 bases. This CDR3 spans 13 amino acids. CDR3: CASSYGAPYEQYF. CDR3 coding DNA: TGTGCCAGCAGTTACGGGGCACCCTACGAGCAGTACTTC.

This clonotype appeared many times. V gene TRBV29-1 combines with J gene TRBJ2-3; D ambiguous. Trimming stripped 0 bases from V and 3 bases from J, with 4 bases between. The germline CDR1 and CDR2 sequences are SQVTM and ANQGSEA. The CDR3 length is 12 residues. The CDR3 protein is CSVEDSTDTQYF. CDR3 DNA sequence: TGCAGCGTTGAAGATTCGACAGATACGCAGTATTTT.

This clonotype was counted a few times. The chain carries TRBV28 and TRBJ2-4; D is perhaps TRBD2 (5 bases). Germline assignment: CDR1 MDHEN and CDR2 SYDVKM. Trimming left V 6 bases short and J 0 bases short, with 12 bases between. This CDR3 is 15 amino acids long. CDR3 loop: CASRNRDGAKNIQYF. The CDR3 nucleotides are TGTGCCAGCAGAAACCGGGATGGAGCCAAAAACATTCAGTACTTC. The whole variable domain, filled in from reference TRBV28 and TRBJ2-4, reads DVKVTQSSRYLVKRTGEKVFLECVQDMDHENMFWYRQDPGLGLRLIYFSYDVKMKEKGDIPEGYSVSREKKERFSLILESASTNQTSMYLCASRNRDGAKNIQYFGAGTRLSVL.

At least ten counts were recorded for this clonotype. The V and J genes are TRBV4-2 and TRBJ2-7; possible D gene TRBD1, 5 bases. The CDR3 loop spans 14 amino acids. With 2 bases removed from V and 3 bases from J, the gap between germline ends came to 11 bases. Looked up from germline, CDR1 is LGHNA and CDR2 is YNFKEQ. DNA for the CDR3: TGTGCCAGCAGCCAAAGGACACCAGACTACGAGCAGTACTTC. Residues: CASSQRTPDYEQYF.